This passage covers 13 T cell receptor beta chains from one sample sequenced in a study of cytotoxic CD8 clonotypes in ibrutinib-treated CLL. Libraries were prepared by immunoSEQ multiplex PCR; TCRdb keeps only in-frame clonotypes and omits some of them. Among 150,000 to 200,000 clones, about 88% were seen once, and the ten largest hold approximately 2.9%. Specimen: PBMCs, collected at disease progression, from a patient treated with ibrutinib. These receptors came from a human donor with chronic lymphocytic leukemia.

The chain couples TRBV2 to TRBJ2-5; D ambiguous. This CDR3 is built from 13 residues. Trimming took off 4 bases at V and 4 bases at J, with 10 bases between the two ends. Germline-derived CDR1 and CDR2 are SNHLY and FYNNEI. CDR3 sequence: CASSVEIRETQYF. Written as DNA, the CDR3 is TGTGCCAGCAGTGTGGAGATCCGAGAGACCCAGTACTTC.

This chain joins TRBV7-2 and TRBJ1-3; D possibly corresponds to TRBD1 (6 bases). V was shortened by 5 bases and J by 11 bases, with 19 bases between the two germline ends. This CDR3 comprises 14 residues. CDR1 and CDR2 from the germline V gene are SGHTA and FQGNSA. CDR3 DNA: TGTGCCAGCAGCCGTACTACAGGGCCTTACTCCATATATTTT. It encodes CASSRTTGPYSIYF.

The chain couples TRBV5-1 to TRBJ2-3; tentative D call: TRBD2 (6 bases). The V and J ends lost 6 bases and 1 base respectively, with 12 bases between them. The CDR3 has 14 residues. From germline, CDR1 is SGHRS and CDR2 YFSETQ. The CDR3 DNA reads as TGCGCCAGCACCCCGGGAGTGGGCACAGATACGCAGTATTTT. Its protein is CASTPGVGTDTQYF. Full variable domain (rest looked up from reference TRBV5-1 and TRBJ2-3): KAGVTQTPRYLIKTRGQQVTLSCSPISGHRSVSWYQQTPGQGLQFLFEYFSETQRNKGNFPGRFSGRQFSNSRSEMNVSTLELGDSALYLCASTPGVGTDTQYFGPGTRLTVL.

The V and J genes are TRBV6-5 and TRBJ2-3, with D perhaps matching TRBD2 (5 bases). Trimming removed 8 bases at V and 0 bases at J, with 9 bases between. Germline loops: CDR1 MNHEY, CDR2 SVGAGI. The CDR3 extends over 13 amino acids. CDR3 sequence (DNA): TGTGCCAGCGGGCGGACTAGCACAGATACGCAGTATTTT. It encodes CASGRTSTDTQYF.

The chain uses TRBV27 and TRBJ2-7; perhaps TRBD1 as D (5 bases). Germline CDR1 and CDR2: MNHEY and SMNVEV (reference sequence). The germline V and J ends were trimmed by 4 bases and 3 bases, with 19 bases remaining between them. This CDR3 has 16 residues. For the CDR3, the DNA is TGTGCCAGCAGTTCCCGACAGACGGTCCCTGACTACGAGCAGTACTTC. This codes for CASSSRQTVPDYEQYF.

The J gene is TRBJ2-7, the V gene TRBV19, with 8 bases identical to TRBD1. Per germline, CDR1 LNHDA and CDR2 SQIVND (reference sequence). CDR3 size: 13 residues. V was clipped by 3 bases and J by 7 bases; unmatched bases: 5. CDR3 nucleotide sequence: TGTGCCAGTAGTATGGACAGGGAAAGGGAGCAGTACTTC. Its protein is CASSMDREREQYF.

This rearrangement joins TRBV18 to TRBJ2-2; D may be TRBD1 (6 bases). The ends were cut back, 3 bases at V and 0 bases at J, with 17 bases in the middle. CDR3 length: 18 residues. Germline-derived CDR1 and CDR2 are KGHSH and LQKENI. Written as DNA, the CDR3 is TGTGCCAGCTCACCTTCCGGGACACTAAAAGCGAACACCGGGGAGCTGTTTTTT. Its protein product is CASSPSGTLKANTGELFF. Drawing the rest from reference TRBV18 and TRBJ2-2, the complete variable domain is NAGVMQNPRHLVRRRGQEARLRCSPMKGHSHVYWYRQLPEEGLKFMVYLQKENIIDESGMPKERFSAEFPKEGPSILRIQQVVRGDSAAYFCASSPSGTLKANTGELFFGEGSRLTVL.

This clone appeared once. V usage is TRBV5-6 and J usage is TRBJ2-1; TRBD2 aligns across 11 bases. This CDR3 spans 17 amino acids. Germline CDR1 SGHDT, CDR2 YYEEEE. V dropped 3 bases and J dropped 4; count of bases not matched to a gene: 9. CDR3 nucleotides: TGTGCCAGCAGCTGGGGGGCACTAGCGGGAGTGTACAATGAGCAGTTCTTC. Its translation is CASSWGALAGVYNEQFF. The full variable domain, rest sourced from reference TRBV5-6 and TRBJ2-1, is DAGVTQSPTHLIKTRGQQVTLRCSPKSGHDTVSWYQQALGQGPQFIFQYYEEEERQRGNFPDRFSGHQFPNYSSELNVNALLLGDSALYLCASSWGALAGVYNEQFFGPGTRLTVL.

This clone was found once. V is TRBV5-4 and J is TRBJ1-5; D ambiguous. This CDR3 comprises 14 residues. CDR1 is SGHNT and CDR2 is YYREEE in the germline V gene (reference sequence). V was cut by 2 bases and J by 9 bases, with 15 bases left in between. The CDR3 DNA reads TGTGCCAGCAGCTTAGTACCCGACATGGGGCCCCAGCATTTT. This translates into CASSLVPDMGPQHF.

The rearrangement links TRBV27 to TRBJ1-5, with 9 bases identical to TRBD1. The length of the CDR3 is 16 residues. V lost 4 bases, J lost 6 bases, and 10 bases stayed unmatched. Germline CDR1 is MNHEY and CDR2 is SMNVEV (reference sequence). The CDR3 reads CASSSWTGDGSQPQHF. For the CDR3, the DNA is TGTGCCAGCAGTTCCTGGACAGGGGATGGGAGTCAGCCCCAGCATTTT.

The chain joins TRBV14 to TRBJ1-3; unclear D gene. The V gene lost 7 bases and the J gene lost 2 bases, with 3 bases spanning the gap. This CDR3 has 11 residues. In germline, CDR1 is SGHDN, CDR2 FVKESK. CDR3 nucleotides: TGTGCCAGCACAGCTGGAAACACCATATATTTT. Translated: CASTAGNTIYF. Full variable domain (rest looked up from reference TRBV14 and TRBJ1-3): EAGVTQFPSHSVIEKGQTVTLRCDPISGHDNLYWYRRVMGKEIKFLLHFVKESKQDESGMPNNRFLAERTGGTYSTLKVQPAELEDSGVYFCASTAGNTIYFGEGSWLTVV.

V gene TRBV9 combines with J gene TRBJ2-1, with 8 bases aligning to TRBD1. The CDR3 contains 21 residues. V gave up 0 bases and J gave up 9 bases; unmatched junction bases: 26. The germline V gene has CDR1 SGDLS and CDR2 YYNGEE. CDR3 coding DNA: TGTGCCAGCAGCGTAGTCGACAGGGGTCCCGCGGTGACTAGGCCGTCGACTGAGCAGTTCTTC. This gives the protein CASSVVDRGPAVTRPSTEQFF.

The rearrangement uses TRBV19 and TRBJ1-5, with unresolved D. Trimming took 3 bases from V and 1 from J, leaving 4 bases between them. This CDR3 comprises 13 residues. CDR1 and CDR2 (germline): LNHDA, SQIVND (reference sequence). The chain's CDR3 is CASSMGSNQPQHF. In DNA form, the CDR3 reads TGTGCCAGTAGTATGGGCAGCAATCAGCCCCAGCATTTT.